This TCR beta chain originates from a study of CD8 T cells in ankylosing spondylitis. Germline V gene data show CDR1 as MNHEY and CDR2 as SMNVEV (reference sequence). V was pared by 0 bases and J by 6 bases, with 18 bases between. The CDR3 consists of 17 residues. A single record per CDR3 protein comes from TCRdb applying MiXCR to the 5' RACE reads. The sample gives approximately 260,000 distinct CDR3 sequences, 18% of which show up once; around 33% is in the top ten. The chain uses TRBV27 and TRBJ1-5, with D maybe TRBD1 (5 bases). The origin of this receptor is a male donor with ankylosing spondylitis or in good health (not recorded which). The sequenced sample consisted of blood, either unsorted or a sorted T cell fraction (not recorded which). This CDR3 is CASSLSWGERGGQPQHF. As DNA, the CDR3 is TGTGCCAGCAGTTTATCGTGGGGGGAAAGGGGAGGTCAGCCCCAGCATTTT.